This T cell receptor beta chain was identified during a study of human T cells and chemical hapten exposure. Study context: The use of 2% DPC on approximately 2 cm by approximately 2 cm of upper inner arm skin constituted sensitization. Study findings and constraints: TCRs at high frequency, those above 1 in 1000, did not change with DPC sensitization.

Original processing notes: Sampled TCR counts reached a median of roughly 100,000 per sample, with values ranging from roughly 20,000 to 700,000. TCRdb reprocessed the RACE reads with MiXCR, giving one entry per CDR3 protein. In this record, the V and J calls reflect TCRdb's handling and not the investigators' own analysis. The sample has about 82,000 distinct CDR3 sequences, 10% to 15% seen once; the top ten hold under 6%. The CDR3 contains 14 residues. Germline trimming cut 4 bases from V and 7 bases from J; bases unmatched to any gene: 7. The germline gives CDR1 SGDLS, CDR2 YYNGEE. Time point described: patch test 3, about 24 weeks after DPC sensitization. The sample's treatment: therapeutic diphenylcyclopropenone sensitization with weekly scalp DPC. This clonotype was recorded a few times. Its specificity is unknown.

The TCR originated in a woman aged 45-65 years with alopecia areata. Some clones in this sample may be carry-over from other donors' samples. Sequencing was performed on whole blood, taken in connection with sensitization to the hapten diphenylcyclopropenone (DPC). The chain links TRBV9 to TRBJ2-2, with 7 bases lining up with TRBD2. The CDR3 bases are TGTGCCAGCAGCCCAGGACTAGAGGGCGGGGAGCTGTTTTTT. Residues: CASSPGLEGGELFF.